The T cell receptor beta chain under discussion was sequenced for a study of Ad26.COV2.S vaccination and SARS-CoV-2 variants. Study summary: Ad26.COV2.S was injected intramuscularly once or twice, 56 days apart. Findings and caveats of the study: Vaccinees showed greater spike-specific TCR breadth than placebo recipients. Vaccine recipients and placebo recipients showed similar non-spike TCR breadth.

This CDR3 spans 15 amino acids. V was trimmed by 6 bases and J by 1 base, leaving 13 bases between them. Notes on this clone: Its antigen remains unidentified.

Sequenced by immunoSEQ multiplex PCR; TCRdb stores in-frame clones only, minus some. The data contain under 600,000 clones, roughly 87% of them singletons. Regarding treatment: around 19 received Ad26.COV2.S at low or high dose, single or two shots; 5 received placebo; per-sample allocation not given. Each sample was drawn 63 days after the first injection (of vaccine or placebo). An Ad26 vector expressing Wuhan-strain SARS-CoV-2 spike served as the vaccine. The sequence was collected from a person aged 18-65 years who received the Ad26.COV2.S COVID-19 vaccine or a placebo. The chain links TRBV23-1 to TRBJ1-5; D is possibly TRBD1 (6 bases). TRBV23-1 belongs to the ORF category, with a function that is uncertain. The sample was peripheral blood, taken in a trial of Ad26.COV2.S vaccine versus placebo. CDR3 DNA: TGCGCCAGCAGACAGGGTGCCGAAAGCAATCAGCCCCAGCATTTT. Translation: CASRQGAESNQPQHF.